Detailed here is one TCR beta chain. The target antigen is unknown. This specimen comes from a study of shared clonotypes between healthy human individuals. After removal of 3 bases from V and 0 bases from J, the junction contained 3 bases not matched to a gene. Germline CDR1 reads MNHEY; CDR2 reads SMNVEV (reference sequence). This CDR3 comprises 15 residues. The repertoire was sequenced with immunoSEQ multiplex PCR; TCRdb's copy has only in-frame clones and lacks some. The sample holds about 1.5 million clones, around 98% seen once. Notes on the study in general: Clonotypes that were shared across a handful of donors made up approximately 5% of naive CD4 clonotypes. Naive subsets generally had larger estimated richness than memory subsets.

The chain combines TRBV27 with TRBJ2-3; 7 nucleotides match TRBD1. The sequence was collected from a young man in good health. Sequencing was performed on naive CD4+ T cells sorted from blood. The sample's subset: CD45RA+ positively selected. Here the CDR3 reads CASSFYRGSTDTQYF. The CDR3 bases are TGTGCCAGCAGTTTCTACAGGGGAAGCACAGATACGCAGTATTTT.